This entry features one TCR beta chain sequence. This sample was included in a study of blood T cell repertoires in COVID-19. TCRdb keeps only in-frame clones here, not all; method: immunoSEQ multiplex PCR. The table has approximately 490,000 clones, more than 85% seen once. The CDR3 totals 14 residues. V dropped 7 bases and J dropped 5 bases, with 18 bases sitting between them. The germline CDR1 and CDR2 sequences are SGHRS and YFSETQ. The study drew participants aged about 18 to 95 years from some 24 US areas. Symptom resolution, clearance, or two negative PCRs marked donors in Cohort 3 as recovered.

The V call is TRBV5-1, the J call TRBJ1-1; no clear D gene. This receptor was obtained from a woman aged 60 to 75 who had recovered from COVID-19. Input material: PBMCs or T cells enriched from blood (not recorded which). In DNA, the CDR3 is TGCGCCAGCGCCTCGGGGAGCCTGGGGACTGAAGCTTTCTTT. This codes for CASASGSLGTEAFF. The full variable domain, rest sourced from reference TRBV5-1 and TRBJ1-1, is KAGVTQTPRYLIKTRGQQVTLSCSPISGHRSVSWYQQTPGQGLQFLFEYFSETQRNKGNFPGRFSGRQFSNSRSEMNVSTLELGDSALYLCASASGSLGTEAFFGQGTRLTVV.